This TCR beta chain was sequenced in a study of T cells in Graves' hyperthyroidism and ophthalmopathy. At the level of the study: Peripheral blood sampling occurred at initial diagnosis, before any treatment.

In the ophthalmopathy cohort, Clinical Activity Score was at least 3, NOSPECS grade at least 4, and duration under 3 months. This clonotype appeared many times. Its target is unknown. Study outcomes and limitations: Onset of ophthalmopathy came a median approximately 6 months after the model predicted it. Appearing also in blood were most of the thyroid clonotypes expanded above 0.001.

The ends lost 8 bases at V and 6 bases at J; junction bases unmatched: 9. CDR3 length: 13 amino acids. The germline V gene has CDR1 SNHLY and CDR2 FYNNEI. Amplification of TCR beta CDR3 regions used RNA as the template. The primer set for the first-round RT-PCR of the TCR CDR3 was HTBI. TCRdb reprocessed the multiplex PCR reads with MiXCR, giving one entry per CDR3 protein. Among roughly 290,000 distinct CDR3 sequences, over 15% were seen once, and the ten largest hold 55% to 60%. Sequencing input: blood. This TCR came from a woman in her sixties or seventies with Graves' ophthalmopathy. The V gene is TRBV2, the J gene TRBJ2-7; 8 bases align to TRBD1. CDR3 residues: CASQQGQGLEQYF. Written as DNA, the CDR3 is TGTGCCAGCCAACAAGGACAGGGTCTCGAGCAGTACTTC.